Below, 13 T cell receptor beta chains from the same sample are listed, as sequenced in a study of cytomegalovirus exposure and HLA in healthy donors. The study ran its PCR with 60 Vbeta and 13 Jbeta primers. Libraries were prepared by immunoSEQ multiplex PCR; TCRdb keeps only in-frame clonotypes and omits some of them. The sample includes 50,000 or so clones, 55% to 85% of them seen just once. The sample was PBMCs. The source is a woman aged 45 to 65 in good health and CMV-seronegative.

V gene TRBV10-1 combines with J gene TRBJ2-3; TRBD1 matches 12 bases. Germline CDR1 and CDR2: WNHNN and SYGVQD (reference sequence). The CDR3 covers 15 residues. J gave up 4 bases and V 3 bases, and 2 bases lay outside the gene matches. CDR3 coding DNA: TGCGCCAGCAGTGAAGGGACAGGGGGCGCAGATACGCAGTATTTT. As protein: CASSEGTGGADTQYF.

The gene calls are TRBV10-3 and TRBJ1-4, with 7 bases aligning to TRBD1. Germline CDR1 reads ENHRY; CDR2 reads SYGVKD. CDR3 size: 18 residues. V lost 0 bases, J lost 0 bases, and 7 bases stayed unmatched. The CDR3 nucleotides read TGTGCCATCAGTGAGTCACCCCTCGGACAGGCAACTAATGAAAAACTGTTTTTT. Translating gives CAISESPLGQATNEKLFF.

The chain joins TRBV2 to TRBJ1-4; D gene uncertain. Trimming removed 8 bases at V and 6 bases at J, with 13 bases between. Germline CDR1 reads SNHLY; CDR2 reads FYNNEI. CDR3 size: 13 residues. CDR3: CASSPGFDEKLFF. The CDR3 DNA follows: TGTGCCAGCTCCCCGGGATTTGATGAAAAACTGTTTTTT.

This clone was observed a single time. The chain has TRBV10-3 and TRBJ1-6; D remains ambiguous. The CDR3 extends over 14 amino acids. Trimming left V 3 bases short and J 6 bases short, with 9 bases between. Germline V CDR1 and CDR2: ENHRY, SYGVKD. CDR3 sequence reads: CAISEPGLNSPLHF. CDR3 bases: TGTGCCATCAGTGAACCAGGCCTTAATTCACCCCTCCACTTT.

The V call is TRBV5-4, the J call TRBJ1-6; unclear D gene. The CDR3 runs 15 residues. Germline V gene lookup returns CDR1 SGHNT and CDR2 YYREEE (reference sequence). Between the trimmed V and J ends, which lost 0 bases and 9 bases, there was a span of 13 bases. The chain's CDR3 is CASSLDSNGISPLHF. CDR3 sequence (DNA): TGTGCCAGCAGCTTGGACAGCAATGGAATTTCACCCCTCCACTTT.

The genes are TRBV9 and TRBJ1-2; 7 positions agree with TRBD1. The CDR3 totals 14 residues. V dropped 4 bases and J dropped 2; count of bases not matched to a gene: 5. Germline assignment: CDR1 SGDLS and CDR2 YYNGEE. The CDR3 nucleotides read TGTGCCAGCAGCCCATTGACAGGGAACTATGGCTACACCTTC. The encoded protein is CASSPLTGNYGYTF.

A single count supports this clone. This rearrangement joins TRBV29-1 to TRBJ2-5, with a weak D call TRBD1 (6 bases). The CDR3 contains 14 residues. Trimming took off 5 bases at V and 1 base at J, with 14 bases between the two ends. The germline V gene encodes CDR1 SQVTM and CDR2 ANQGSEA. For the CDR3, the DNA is TGCAGCGTTAGTCCCGGGACAAGCCAAGAGACCCAGTACTTC. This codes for CSVSPGTSQETQYF.

For the CDR3, the DNA is TGTGCCAGCAGTCCACACCGTAACTATGGCTACACCTTC. Its translation: CASSPHRNYGYTF. The chain joins TRBV7-2 to TRBJ1-2, with no clear D. The CDR3 length is 13 residues. V lost 6 bases and J 1 base, leaving 9 bases between the germline ends. Germline V gene sequence: CDR1 SGHTA, CDR2 FQGNSA.

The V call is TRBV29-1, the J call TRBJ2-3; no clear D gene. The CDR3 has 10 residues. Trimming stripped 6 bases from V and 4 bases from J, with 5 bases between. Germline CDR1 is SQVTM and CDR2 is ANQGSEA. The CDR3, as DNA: TGCAGCGTGAGGTCAGATACGCAGTATTTT. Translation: CSVRSDTQYF.

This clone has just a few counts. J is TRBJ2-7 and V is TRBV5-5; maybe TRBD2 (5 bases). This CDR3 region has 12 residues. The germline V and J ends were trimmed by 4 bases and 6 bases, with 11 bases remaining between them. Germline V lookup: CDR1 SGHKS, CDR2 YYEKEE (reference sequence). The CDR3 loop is CASSDRGFEQYF. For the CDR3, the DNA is TGTGCCAGCAGCGATCGAGGGTTCGAGCAGTACTTC.

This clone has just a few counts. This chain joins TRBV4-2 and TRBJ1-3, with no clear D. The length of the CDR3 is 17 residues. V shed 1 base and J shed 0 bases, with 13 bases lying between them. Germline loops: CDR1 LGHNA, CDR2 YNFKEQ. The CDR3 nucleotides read TGTGCCAGCAGCCAAGGTACCCACCACAGCTCTGGAAACACCATATATTTT. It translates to CASSQGTHHSSGNTIYF.

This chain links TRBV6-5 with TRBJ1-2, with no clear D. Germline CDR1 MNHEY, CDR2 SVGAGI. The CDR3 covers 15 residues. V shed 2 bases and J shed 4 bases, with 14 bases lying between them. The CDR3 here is CASSYDLTDGYGYTF. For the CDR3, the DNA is TGTGCCAGCAGTTACGATTTAACAGACGGCTATGGCTACACCTTC.

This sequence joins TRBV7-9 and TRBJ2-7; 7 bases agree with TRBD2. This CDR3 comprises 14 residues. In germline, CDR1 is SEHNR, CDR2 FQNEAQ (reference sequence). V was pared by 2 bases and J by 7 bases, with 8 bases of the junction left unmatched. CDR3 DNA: TGTGCCAGCAGCTTACAGCGGGGACCGGGTGAGCAGTACTTC. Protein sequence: CASSLQRGPGEQYF.